This entry lists 5 T cell receptor beta chains sequenced from one sample in a study of shared clonotypes between healthy human individuals. Generated by immunoSEQ multiplex PCR, the TCRdb table keeps only in-frame clones and is missing some. The sample carries roughly 500,000 clones, about four fifths recorded once. Sequencing input: PBMCs. The receptors were gathered from a middle-aged woman in good health. Some clones in this sample may be carry-over from other donors' samples.

This clone was found a few times. The chain is built from TRBV30 and TRBJ1-1; 8 bases fit TRBD1. The CDR3 extends over 13 amino acids. The junction had 8 bases not matched to a gene; V was cut back by 7 bases and J by 4 bases. Germline loops: CDR1 GTSNPN, CDR2 SVGIG (reference sequence). The CDR3 reads CALNRDRSTEAFF. The CDR3 DNA is TGTGCCTTAAACAGGGACAGGTCCACTGAAGCTTTCTTT. The full variable domain, in which reference TRBV30 and TRBJ1-1 provide the parts outside the CDR3, is SQTIHQWPATLVQPVGSPLSLECTVEGTSNPNLYWYRQAAGRGLQLLFYSVGIGQISSEVPQNLSASRPQDRQFILSSKKLLLSDSGFYLCALNRDRSTEAFFGQGTRLTVV.

This chain uses TRBV5-4 with TRBJ1-2; D call uncertain. CDR3 length equals 16 residues. V shed 0 bases and J shed 0 bases, with 12 bases lying between them. Germline V gene sequence: CDR1 SGHNT, CDR2 YYREEE (reference sequence). The CDR3 is CASSLGGTATNYGYTF. The CDR3 DNA sequence: TGTGCCAGCAGCTTGGGGGGTACAGCTACTAACTATGGCTACACCTTC.

This rearrangement joins TRBV19 to TRBJ1-1, with unresolved D. Germline assignment: CDR1 LNHDA and CDR2 SQIVND (reference sequence). The CDR3 totals 13 residues. Trimming took off 6 bases at V and 2 bases at J, with 10 bases between the two ends. The CDR3 here is CASRQNSNTEAFF. The CDR3 DNA reads TGTGCCAGTAGACAGAATAGTAACACTGAAGCTTTCTTT.

CDR3: CASLRQGSSELFF. Here the CDR3 DNA reads TGTGCCAGCTTAAGGCAGGGTTCGTCTGAACTGTTTTTT. The rearrangement links TRBV28 to TRBJ1-4, with TRBD1 as a possible D gene (5 bases). The CDR3 contains 13 residues. The V gene lost 8 bases and the J gene lost 12 bases, with 19 bases spanning the gap. Germline CDR1 MDHEN, CDR2 SYDVKM.

This chain uses TRBV30 with TRBJ2-3, with 7 bases matching TRBD2. Germline V gene data show CDR1 as GTSNPN and CDR2 as SVGIG (reference sequence). The CDR3 loop spans 13 amino acids. V was clipped by 8 bases and J by 0 bases; unmatched bases: 5. CDR3 in DNA: TGTGCCAGGGGAGGGATAAGCACAGATACGCAGTATTTT. Residues: CARGGISTDTQYF.